One and the same sample provided the 6 T cell receptor beta chains below, sequenced in a study of shared clonotypes between healthy human individuals. Clones were read by immunoSEQ multiplex PCR, and TCRdb kept only the in-frame ones, dropping some. Counted here are under 750,000 clones, over 55% occurring once; the ten biggest clones make up roughly 1.8%. The material sequenced was memory CD4+ T cells sorted from blood. Described subset: CD45RA-negative fraction. The source of these receptors is a woman in her 30s in good health.

V and J are TRBV6-5 and TRBJ2-7; 14 bases match TRBD2. The germline CDR1 and CDR2 sequences are MNHEY and SVGAGI. After removal of 7 bases from V and 4 bases from J, the junction contained 3 bases not matched to a gene. There are 14 residues in the CDR3. DNA for the CDR3: TGTGCCAGCATCGGGACTAGCGGGAGTTACGAGCAGTACTTC. This gives the protein CASIGTSGSYEQYF.

The V call is TRBV19, the J call TRBJ1-1, with TRBD1 identical over 7 bases. The V gene end was trimmed by 3 bases and the J gene end by 1 base; junction bases not matched to a gene: 11. The CDR3 contains 17 residues. Germline V gene data show CDR1 as LNHDA and CDR2 as SQIVND (reference sequence). CDR3 sequence: CASSMGKWDRPNTEAFF. As DNA, the CDR3 is TGTGCCAGTAGTATGGGAAAGTGGGACAGACCGAACACTGAAGCTTTCTTT.

This clone was detected only a few times. The rearrangement links TRBV11-2 to TRBJ2-5, with 9 bases identical to TRBD2. Germline assignment: CDR1 SGHAT and CDR2 FQNNGV. J lost 2 bases, V lost 6 bases, and 10 bases had no gene match. This CDR3 region has 16 residues. The CDR3 bases are TGTGCCAGCAGGAATTACGACACTAGCGGGCAAGAGACCCAGTACTTC. It is translated as CASRNYDTSGQETQYF.

The genes are TRBV11-2 and TRBJ1-1; D is undetermined. CDR1 and CDR2 from the germline V gene are SGHAT and FQNNGV. The CDR3 is 17 residues long. V was cut by 6 bases and J by 0 bases, with 20 bases left in between. In DNA form, the CDR3 reads TGTGCCAGCAGTCATCGCCCCACAAGAGCCCTGAACACTGAAGCTTTCTTT. It translates to CASSHRPTRALNTEAFF. Combining the CDR3 with reference TRBV11-2 and TRBJ1-1 gives the whole variable domain EAGVAQSPRYKIIEKRQSVAFWCNPISGHATLYWYQQILGQGPKLLIQFQNNGVVDDSQLPKDRFSAERLKGVDSTLKIQPAKLEDSAVYLCASSHRPTRALNTEAFFGQGTRLTVV.

This chain joins TRBV7-8 and TRBJ2-7; TRBD2 matches 8 bases. The V and J ends lost 8 bases and 2 bases, in that order; junction bases with no gene match: 8. Germline V gene lookup returns CDR1 SGHVS and CDR2 FQNEAQ. The CDR3 contains 14 residues. CDR3 region: CASALTSGAYEQYF. DNA for the CDR3: TGTGCCAGCGCTCTCACTAGCGGAGCCTACGAGCAGTACTTC.

V and J are TRBV28 and TRBJ2-1; 12 positions match TRBD1. The germline gives CDR1 MDHEN, CDR2 SYDVKM. The J segment lost 9 bases and the V segment lost 6 bases, leaving 3 bases of the junction unmatched. This CDR3 has 13 amino acids. This CDR3 reads CASRGQGASEQFF. In nucleotides, the CDR3 is TGTGCCAGCAGGGGACAGGGGGCAAGTGAGCAGTTCTTC.